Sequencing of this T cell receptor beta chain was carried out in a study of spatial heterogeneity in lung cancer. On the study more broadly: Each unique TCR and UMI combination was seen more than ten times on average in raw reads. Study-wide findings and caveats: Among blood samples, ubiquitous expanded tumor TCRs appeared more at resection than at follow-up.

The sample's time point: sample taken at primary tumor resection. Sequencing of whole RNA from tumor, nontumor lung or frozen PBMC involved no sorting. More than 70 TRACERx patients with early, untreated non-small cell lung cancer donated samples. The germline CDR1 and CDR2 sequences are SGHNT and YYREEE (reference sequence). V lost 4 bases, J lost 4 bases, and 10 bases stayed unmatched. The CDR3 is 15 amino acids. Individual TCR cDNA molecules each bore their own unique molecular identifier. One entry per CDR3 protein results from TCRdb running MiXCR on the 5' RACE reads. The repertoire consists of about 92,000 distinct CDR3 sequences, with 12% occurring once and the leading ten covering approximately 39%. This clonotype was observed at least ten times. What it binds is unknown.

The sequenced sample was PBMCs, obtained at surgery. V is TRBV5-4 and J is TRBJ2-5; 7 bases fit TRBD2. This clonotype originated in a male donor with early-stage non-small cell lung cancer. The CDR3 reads CASSSGITGGETQYF. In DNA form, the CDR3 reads TGTGCCAGCAGCAGCGGGATAACTGGGGGAGAGACCCAGTACTTC.